Sequencing of this TCR beta chain was carried out in a study of technical replicates of blood from a handful of donors. TCRdb keeps only in-frame clones here, not all; method: immunoSEQ multiplex PCR. The sample carries approximately 100,000 clones, nearly 96% recorded once. Deletions cut 3 bases from V and 2 bases from J, with 7 bases between. The CDR3 has 13 residues. The germline V gene has CDR1 LNHDA and CDR2 SQIVND (reference sequence). The chain uses TRBV19 and TRBJ2-5; tentative D call: TRBD2 (5 bases). The sequence derives from a human donor in good health. The material sequenced was T cells isolated from PBMCs. The CDR3 DNA reads as TGTGCCAGTAGTATCGGGGATCAAGAGACCCAGTACTTC. Translation gives CASSIGDQETQYF.